These 25 T cell receptor beta chains originate from one sample sequenced in a study of T and B cells in COVID-19 patients. BIOMED2 TRB-A/B primer pools were used in multiplex TRB PCR. TCRdb recomputed calls from the multiplex PCR reads with MiXCR, one row per CDR3 protein. The profile shows roughly 25,000 distinct CDR3 sequences, about 31% of them singletons. TRB was amplified from roughly 250-500 ng of blood genomic DNA. The sequenced material came from blood. The receptors originated from a human donor who had recovered from COVID-19.

This chain joins TRBV20-1 and TRBJ2-7; 7 positions agree with TRBD2. The V gene's germline CDR1 is DFQATT and CDR2 SNEGSKA (reference sequence). The CDR3 extends over 14 amino acids. V gave up 5 bases and J gave up 2 bases; unmatched junction bases: 9. The CDR3, as DNA: TGCAGTGCTCAACGAACTAGCGCGACCTACGAGCAGTACTTC. Translation gives CSAQRTSATYEQYF.

This clonotype showed up many times. The rearrangement joins TRBV18 to TRBJ2-7; D may match TRBD1 or TRBD2 (5 bases each). This CDR3 region has 13 residues. Germline-derived CDR1 and CDR2 are KGHSH and LQKENI. Trimming removed 1 base at V and 6 bases at J, with 10 bases between. The CDR3 nucleotides are TGTGCCAGCTCACCACGGGACGGCATCGAGCAGTACTTC. Its translation is CASSPRDGIEQYF.

V and J are TRBV27 and TRBJ2-7; TRBD2 might be the D (5 bases). V dropped 6 bases and J dropped 0 bases, with 12 bases sitting between them. Germline CDR1 reads MNHEY; CDR2 reads SMNVEV (reference sequence). This CDR3 has 14 amino acids. The CDR3 bases are TGTGCCAGCAGCCTTCCCGGGAACTCCTACGAGCAGTACTTC. Translation: CASSLPGNSYEQYF.

In its sample, this clonotype was seen once. A much more abundant neighbour one base away suggests this may be a read error. V gene TRBV27 combines with J gene TRBJ2-3, with 14 nucleotides matching TRBD2. This CDR3 has 18 residues. J gave up 4 bases and V 7 bases, and 13 bases lay outside the gene matches. Germline V gene lookup returns CDR1 MNHEY and CDR2 SMNVEV (reference sequence). As DNA, the CDR3 is TGTGCCAGCACGGGGACTAGCGGGAGAATGAGGGGAGCAGATACGCAGTATTTT. It codes for CASTGTSGRMRGADTQYF.

This clonotype appeared many times. The chain has TRBV6-4 and TRBJ2-1; D perhaps matches TRBD1 (8 bases). The CDR3 is 14 residues long. V lost 6 bases and J 6 bases, leaving 15 bases between the germline ends. The germline V gene has CDR1 MRHNA and CDR2 SNTAGT. The CDR3 sequence: CASSVNRGGNEQFF. The DNA for the CDR3 is TGTGCCAGCAGCGTGAACAGGGGGGGCAATGAGCAGTTCTTC.

The CDR3 DNA is TGTGCCAGTAGTAACCAGACCCGAGGACAGGGCGCGGGCACCGGGGAGCTGTTTTTT. It yields the protein CASSNQTRGQGAGTGELFF. The chain has TRBV19 and TRBJ2-2, with TRBD1 identical over 8 bases. After removal of 4 bases from V and 4 bases from J, the junction contained 17 bases not matched to a gene. This CDR3 spans 19 amino acids. Germline V gene data show CDR1 as LNHDA and CDR2 as SQIVND (reference sequence).

This clonotype was counted ten times or more. The rearrangement joins TRBV6-5 to TRBJ2-1, with TRBD1 matching over 8 bases. V gave up 6 bases and J gave up 8 bases; unmatched junction bases: 6. The CDR3 runs to 13 residues. Germline V gene sequence: CDR1 MNHEY, CDR2 SVGAGI. In nucleotides, the CDR3 is TGTGCCAGCAGCTCGACAGGGGTGCATGAGCAGTTCTTC. It codes for CASSSTGVHEQFF.

This clonotype was seen many times. The rearrangement joins TRBV29-1 to TRBJ1-2, with D tentatively TRBD1 (6 bases). Germline-derived CDR1 and CDR2 are SQVTM and ANQGSEA. Trimming pared 3 bases from V and 4 bases from J, leaving 12 bases between. This CDR3 spans 13 amino acids. The CDR3 DNA reads as TGCAGCGTTGACCACGGACAGTCCTATGGCTACACCTTC. Translation gives CSVDHGQSYGYTF.

This clonotype was seen only a few times. CDR3 coding DNA: TGTGCCAGTAGTATAGGTCTACAGCACAATCAGCCCCAGCATTTT. This gives the protein CASSIGLQHNQPQHF. The J gene is TRBJ1-5, the V gene TRBV19, with D unclear. The germline CDR1 and CDR2 sequences are LNHDA and SQIVND (reference sequence). Deletions cut 1 base from V and 3 bases from J, with 10 bases between. The CDR3 sequence is 15 residues long.

This chain connects TRBV5-4 to TRBJ2-1; the D is unclear. V was pared by 4 bases and J by 9 bases, with 11 bases between. The CDR3 spans 12 residues. Germline CDR1 SGHNT, CDR2 YYREEE (reference sequence). The CDR3 reads CASSQERGEQFF. As DNA, the CDR3 is TGTGCCAGCAGCCAGGAGCGTGGTGAGCAGTTCTTC. The complete variable domain, with remaining parts taken from reference TRBV5-4 and TRBJ2-1, reads ETGVTQSPTHLIKTRGQQVTLRCSSQSGHNTVSWYQQALGQGPQFIFQYYREEENGRGNFPPRFSGLQFPNYSSELNVNALELDDSALYLCASSQERGEQFFGPGTRLTVL.

The chain joins TRBV7-2 to TRBJ2-5; 9 bases line up with TRBD1. CDR3 length: 15 amino acids. The ends lost 1 base at V and 7 bases at J; junction bases unmatched: 7. Germline V CDR1 and CDR2: SGHTA, FQGNSA. CDR3 region: CASSLDGGQGGTQYF. Written as DNA, the CDR3 is TGTGCCAGCAGCTTAGACGGGGGACAGGGTGGGACCCAGTACTTC.

This clonotype was counted between two and nine times. This chain joins TRBV12-3 or TRBV12-4 and TRBJ2-1; TRBD1 aligns across 8 bases. With V trimmed by 6 bases and J by 5 bases, 12 bases remained unmatched. This CDR3 is 16 amino acids long. In nucleotides, the CDR3 is TGTGCCAGCAGCCACGATAAGACAGGGGCGGACAATGAGCAGTTCTTC. Translated, it gives CASSHDKTGADNEQFF.

This clonotype was seen a few times. V is TRBV6-2 or TRBV6-3 and J is TRBJ2-7; 7 bases map to TRBD2. The CDR3 covers 18 residues. V lost 7 bases to trimming and J lost 0 bases; unmatched junction nucleotides: 18. Germline CDR1 reads MNHEY; CDR2 reads SVGEGT. The DNA of the CDR3 is TGTGCCAGCACCGACCCCGGTTTACGGGGCGGGAGCTCCTACGAGCAGTACTTC. Amino acid sequence: CASTDPGLRGGSSYEQYF.

This clonotype was seen a few times. The chain carries TRBV24-1 and TRBJ2-3, with 8 bases identical to TRBD2. In germline, CDR1 is KGHDR, CDR2 SFDVKD. With 4 bases clipped from V and 2 bases from J, the junction kept 4 bases outside the gene matches. There are 15 residues in the CDR3. This CDR3 reads CATSEHGGATDTQYF. Here the CDR3 DNA reads TGTGCCACCAGTGAACACGGGGGGGCCACAGATACGCAGTATTTT.

Regarding this clonotype: This may arise from a read error, as a much more abundant clone is one base away. Given the absence of the conserved phenylalanine or tryptophan at the CDR3 end, a read error is likely. The V and J genes are TRBV19 and TRBJ1-1; D uncertain. The CDR3 length is 11 residues. From germline, CDR1 is LNHDA and CDR2 SQIVND (reference sequence). V was shortened by 6 bases and J by 4 bases, with 6 bases between the two germline ends. The DNA of the CDR3 is TGTGCCAGTAGGGACCTCACTGAAGCTTTCTTA. Translating gives CASRDLTEAFL.

The chain has TRBV6-5 and TRBJ1-1; the D is unclear. Trimming shortened V by 2 bases and J by 8 bases, and 12 bases separated the two germline ends. The CDR3 is made up of 13 amino acids. Germline-derived CDR1 and CDR2 are MNHEY and SVGAGI. The CDR3 is CASSYSRFREAFF. The CDR3 nucleotides are TGTGCCAGCAGTTACAGCAGGTTCCGAGAAGCTTTCTTT.

This chain uses TRBV4-3 with TRBJ1-3, with a weak D call TRBD1 (6 bases). In germline, CDR1 is LGHNA, CDR2 YSLEER. The CDR3 totals 14 residues. Trimming removed 1 base at V and 3 bases at J, with 7 bases between. Written as DNA, the CDR3 is TGCGCCAGCAGCCAAGCAGGGGTTGGAAACACCATATATTTT. Residues: CASSQAGVGNTIYF.

Of note for this clonotype: The junction differs from germline at one of its ends, possibly a read error. As DNA, the CDR3 is TGTGCCTGGAGTGTACCCAGGACCGGACAGGAGACCAAGTACTTC. It encodes CAWSVPRTGQETKYF. The rearrangement links TRBV19 to TRBJ2-5, with 7 bases aligning to TRBD1. Per the germline V gene, CDR1 is LNHDA and CDR2 is SQIVND (reference sequence). The CDR3 is 15 residues long.

This clonotype was seen only a few times. V usage is TRBV5-5 and J usage is TRBJ1-2; D is unclear. The CDR3 loop spans 15 amino acids. Trimming removed 4 bases at V and 1 base at J, with 14 bases between. CDR1 SGHKS and CDR2 YYEKEE come from the germline V gene (reference sequence). Here the CDR3 DNA reads TGTGCCAGCAGCCCAATTCAAAATTTTAACTATGGCTACACCTTC. This sequence encodes CASSPIQNFNYGYTF.

Ten or more counts support this clonotype. The V and J genes are TRBV6-5 and TRBJ1-1; D possibly corresponds to TRBD1 (5 bases). The germline V and J ends were trimmed by 6 bases and 1 base, with 9 bases remaining between them. The V gene's germline CDR1 is MNHEY and CDR2 SVGAGI. The CDR3 consists of 13 residues. The CDR3 here is CASRRGGNTEAFF. The CDR3 DNA reads as TGTGCCAGCAGGCGGGGGGGGAACACTGAAGCTTTCTTT.

This clonotype was found many times. The chain couples TRBV19 to TRBJ2-1; TRBD2 matches 10 bases. The CDR3 contains 15 residues. The germline V gene has CDR1 LNHDA and CDR2 SQIVND (reference sequence). J was trimmed by 10 bases and V by 1 base; bases with no gene match: 7. CDR3 in DNA: TGTGCCAGTAGTATAGTAGCGGGAGGCCCCGGGGAGCAGTTCTTC. Translation gives CASSIVAGGPGEQFF. The full variable domain, rest sourced from reference TRBV19 and TRBJ2-1, is DGGITQSPKYLFRKEGQNVTLSCEQNLNHDAMYWYRQDPGQGLRLIYYSQIVNDFQKGDIAEGYSVSREKKESFPLTVTSAQKNPTAFYLCASSIVAGGPGEQFFGPGTRLTVL.

Details on this clonotype: One junction end does not reproduce the germline sequence, and a read error may be involved. The chain recombines TRBV5-5 with TRBJ1-2, with TRBD1 identical over 7 bases. The V gene's germline CDR1 is SGHKS and CDR2 YYEKEE (reference sequence). The CDR3 is 16 amino acids. The CDR3 nucleotides read TGCGCCAGCAGCTTATTAACAGGGGAACACTTAGGTGGCTACACCTTC. This encodes CASSLLTGEHLGGYTF. The full variable domain, rest sourced from reference TRBV5-5 and TRBJ1-2, is DAGVTQSPTHLIKTRGQQVTLRCSPISGHKSVSWYQQVLGQGPQFIFQYYEKEERGRGNFPDRFSARQFPNYSSELNVNALLLGDSALYLCASSLLTGEHLGGYTFGSGTRLTVV.

V gene TRBV12-3 or TRBV12-4 combines with J gene TRBJ1-5; TRBD1 is a possible D gene (6 bases). The CDR3 is made up of 14 amino acids. V dropped 6 bases and J dropped 8 bases, with 17 bases sitting between them. The chain's CDR3 is CASSPGTSVEPQHF. The CDR3 bases are TGTGCCAGCAGCCCCGGGACATCTGTGGAGCCCCAGCATTTT.

By its share, this clonotype is medium-sized. V gene TRBV6-5 combines with J gene TRBJ2-2; D unclear. Trimming shortened V by 0 bases and J by 4 bases, and 0 bases separated the two germline ends. The CDR3 is 12 residues long. CDR1 is MNHEY and CDR2 is SVGAGI in the germline V gene. The CDR3 sequence: CASSYSTGELFF. The DNA of the CDR3 is TGTGCCAGCAGTTACTCCACCGGGGAGCTGTTTTTT.

Regarding this clonotype: Since a much larger clone is just one base distant, this may be a read error. This chain connects TRBV7-6 to TRBJ2-2; 8 nucleotides line up with TRBD2. Trimming cost V 5 bases and J 1 base; bases outside gene matches: 6. The CDR3 loop spans 16 amino acids. Looked up from germline, CDR1 is SGHVS and CDR2 is FNYEAQ. CDR3 nucleotides: TGTGCCAGCAGCGTACTAGCGGCCATGAACACCGGGGAGCTGTTTTTT. Encoded protein: CASSVLAAMNTGELFF.